One T cell receptor (beta chain) is described in this entry. This sample is drawn from a study of blood T cell repertoires in COVID-19. Study context: The United States, Italy and Spain supplied acute and convalescent COVID-19 samples.

Germline V lookup: CDR1 SGHTA, CDR2 FQGNSA. CDR3 size: 14 residues. V was cut by 1 base and J by 2 bases, with 6 bases left in between. The data were produced by immunoSEQ multiplex PCR, yet TCRdb's version contains in-frame clones alone and is incomplete. The table shows around 230,000 clones, with roughly 85% occurring only once. The chain uses TRBV7-2 and TRBJ1-5; no firm D call. This receptor was obtained from a woman aged 70-85 years with active or convalescent COVID-19. Material: peripheral blood. This chain's CDR3 is CASSLGAGNQPQHF. The CDR3 DNA reads as TGTGCCAGCAGCTTAGGAGCGGGCAATCAGCCCCAGCATTTT. The entire variable domain, with the rest obtained from reference TRBV7-2 and TRBJ1-5, is as follows: GAGVSQSPSNKVTEKGKDVELRCDPISGHTALYWYRQSLGQGLEFLIYFQGNSAPDKSGLPSDRFSAERTGGSVSTLTIQRTQQEDSAVYLCASSLGAGNQPQHFGDGTRLSIL.